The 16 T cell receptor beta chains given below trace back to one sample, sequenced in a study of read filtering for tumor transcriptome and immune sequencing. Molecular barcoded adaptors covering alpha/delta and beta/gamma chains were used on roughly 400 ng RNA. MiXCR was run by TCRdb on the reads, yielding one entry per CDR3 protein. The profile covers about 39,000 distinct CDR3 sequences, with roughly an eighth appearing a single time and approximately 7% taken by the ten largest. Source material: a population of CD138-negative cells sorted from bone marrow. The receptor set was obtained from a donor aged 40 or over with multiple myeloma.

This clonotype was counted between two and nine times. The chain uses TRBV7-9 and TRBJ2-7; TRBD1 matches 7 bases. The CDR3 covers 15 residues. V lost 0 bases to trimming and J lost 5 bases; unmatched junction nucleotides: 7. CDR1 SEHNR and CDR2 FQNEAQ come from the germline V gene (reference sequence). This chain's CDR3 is CASSLAVRGIDEQYF. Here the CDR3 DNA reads TGTGCCAGCAGCTTAGCGGTCAGGGGGATAGACGAGCAGTACTTC.

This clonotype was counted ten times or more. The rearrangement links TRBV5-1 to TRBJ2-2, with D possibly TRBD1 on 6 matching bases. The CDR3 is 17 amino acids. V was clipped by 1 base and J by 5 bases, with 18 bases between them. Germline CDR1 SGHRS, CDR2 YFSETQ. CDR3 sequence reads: CASSLYGQGIVTGELFF. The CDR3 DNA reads TGCGCCAGCAGCTTGTATGGTCAGGGGATTGTAACCGGGGAGCTGTTTTTT.

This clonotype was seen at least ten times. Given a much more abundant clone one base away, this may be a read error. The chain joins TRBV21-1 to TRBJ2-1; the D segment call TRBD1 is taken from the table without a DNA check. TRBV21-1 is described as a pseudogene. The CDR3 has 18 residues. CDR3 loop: CASSSDKGQSRGHNEQFF. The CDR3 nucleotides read TGTGCCAGCAGCAGTGATAAGGGACAGAGTAGAGGCCACAATGAGCAGTTCTTC.

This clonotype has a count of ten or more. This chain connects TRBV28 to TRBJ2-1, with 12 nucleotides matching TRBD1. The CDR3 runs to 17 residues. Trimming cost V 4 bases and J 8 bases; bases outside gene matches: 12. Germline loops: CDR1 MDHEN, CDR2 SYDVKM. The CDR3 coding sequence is TGTGCCAGCAGTTCGGACCCGGGACAGGGGGCGCGAGATGAGCAGTTCTTC. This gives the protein CASSSDPGQGARDEQFF.

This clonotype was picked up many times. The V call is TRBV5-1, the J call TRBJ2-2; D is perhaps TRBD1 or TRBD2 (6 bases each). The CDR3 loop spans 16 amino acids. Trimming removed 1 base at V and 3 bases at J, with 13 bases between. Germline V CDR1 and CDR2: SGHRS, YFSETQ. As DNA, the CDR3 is TGCGCCAGCAGCTTGAATTCGGGGGCGGACACCGGGGAGCTGTTTTTT. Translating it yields CASSLNSGADTGELFF.

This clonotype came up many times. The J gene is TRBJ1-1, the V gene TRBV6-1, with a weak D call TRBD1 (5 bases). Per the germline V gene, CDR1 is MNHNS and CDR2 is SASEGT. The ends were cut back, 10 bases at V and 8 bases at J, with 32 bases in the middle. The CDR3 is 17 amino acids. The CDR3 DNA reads TGTGCCATCATAGATCGGTCGTTCCAGGGACTCGCCTCGGAAGCTTTCTTT. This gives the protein CAIIDRSFQGLASEAFF.

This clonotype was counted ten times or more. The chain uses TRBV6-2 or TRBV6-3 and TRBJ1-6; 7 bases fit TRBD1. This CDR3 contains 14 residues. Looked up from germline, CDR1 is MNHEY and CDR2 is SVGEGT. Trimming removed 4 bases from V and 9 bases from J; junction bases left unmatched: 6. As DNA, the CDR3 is TGTGCCAGCAGTTCGGCAGGGGGTATTTCACCCCTCCACTTT. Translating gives CASSSAGGISPLHF.

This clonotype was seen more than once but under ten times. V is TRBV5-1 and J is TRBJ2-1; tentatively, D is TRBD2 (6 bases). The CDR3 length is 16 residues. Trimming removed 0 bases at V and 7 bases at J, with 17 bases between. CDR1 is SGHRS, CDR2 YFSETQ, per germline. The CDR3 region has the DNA TGCGCCAGCAGCTTGGCGCCGGGAGTGGGGTTGAATGAGCAGTTCTTC. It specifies CASSLAPGVGLNEQFF.

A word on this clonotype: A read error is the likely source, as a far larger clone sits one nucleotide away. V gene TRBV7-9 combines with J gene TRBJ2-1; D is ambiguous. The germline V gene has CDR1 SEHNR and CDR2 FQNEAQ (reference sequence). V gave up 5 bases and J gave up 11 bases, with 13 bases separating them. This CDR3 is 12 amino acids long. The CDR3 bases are TGTGCCAGCAGCGTTTTTACAAGGAAGCAGTTCTTC. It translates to CASSVFTRKQFF.

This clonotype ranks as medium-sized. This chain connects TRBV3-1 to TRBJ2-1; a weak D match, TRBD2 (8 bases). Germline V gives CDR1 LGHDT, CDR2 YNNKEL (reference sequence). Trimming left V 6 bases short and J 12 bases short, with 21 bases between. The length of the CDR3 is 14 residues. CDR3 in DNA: TGTGCCAGCAGTCCGACGGGAGGGGGCTCTGGGCAGTTCTTC. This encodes CASSPTGGGSGQFF.

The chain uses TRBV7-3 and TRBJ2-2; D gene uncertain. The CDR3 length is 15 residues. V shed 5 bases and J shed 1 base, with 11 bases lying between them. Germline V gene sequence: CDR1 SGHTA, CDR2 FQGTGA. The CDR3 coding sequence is TGTGCCAGCAGCCCTCTGACGGGGAACACCGGGGAGCTGTTTTTT. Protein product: CASSPLTGNTGELFF.

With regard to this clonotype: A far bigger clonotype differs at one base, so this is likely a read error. The DNA of the CDR3 is TGCGCCAGCACTAAGGGGGCCGACAATCAGCCCCAGCATTTT. This sequence encodes CASTKGADNQPQHF. The rearrangement links TRBV10-3 to TRBJ1-5; 7 bases line up with TRBD1. Germline CDR1 and CDR2: ENHRY and SYGVKD. The CDR3 is 14 amino acids.

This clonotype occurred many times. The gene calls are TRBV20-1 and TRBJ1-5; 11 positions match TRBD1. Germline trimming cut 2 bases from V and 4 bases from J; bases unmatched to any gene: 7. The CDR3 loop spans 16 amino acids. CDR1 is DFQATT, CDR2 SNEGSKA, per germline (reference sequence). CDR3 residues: CSARFGTGGSNQPQHF. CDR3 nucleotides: TGCAGTGCTAGATTCGGGACAGGGGGAAGTAATCAGCCCCAGCATTTT.

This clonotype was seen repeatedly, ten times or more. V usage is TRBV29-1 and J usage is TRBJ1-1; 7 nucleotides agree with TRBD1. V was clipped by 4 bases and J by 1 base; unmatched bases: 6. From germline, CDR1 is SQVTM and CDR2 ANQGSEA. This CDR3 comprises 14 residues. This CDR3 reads CSVGLGGRNTEAFF. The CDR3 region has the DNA TGCAGCGTTGGATTAGGGGGCAGGAACACTGAAGCTTTCTTT.

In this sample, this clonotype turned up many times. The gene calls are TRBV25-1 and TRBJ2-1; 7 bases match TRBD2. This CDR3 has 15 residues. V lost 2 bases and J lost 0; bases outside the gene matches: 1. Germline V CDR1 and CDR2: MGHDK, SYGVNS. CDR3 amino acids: CASSEGTNSYNEQFF. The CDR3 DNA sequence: TGTGCCAGCAGTGAAGGGACTAACTCCTACAATGAGCAGTTCTTC.

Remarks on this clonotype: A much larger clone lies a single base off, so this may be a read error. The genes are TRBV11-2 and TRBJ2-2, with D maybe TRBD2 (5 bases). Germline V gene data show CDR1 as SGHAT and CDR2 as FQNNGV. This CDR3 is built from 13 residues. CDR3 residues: CASSFAGTGELVF. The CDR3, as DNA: TGTGCCAGCAGCTTTGCCGGCACCGGGGAGCTGGTTTTT.